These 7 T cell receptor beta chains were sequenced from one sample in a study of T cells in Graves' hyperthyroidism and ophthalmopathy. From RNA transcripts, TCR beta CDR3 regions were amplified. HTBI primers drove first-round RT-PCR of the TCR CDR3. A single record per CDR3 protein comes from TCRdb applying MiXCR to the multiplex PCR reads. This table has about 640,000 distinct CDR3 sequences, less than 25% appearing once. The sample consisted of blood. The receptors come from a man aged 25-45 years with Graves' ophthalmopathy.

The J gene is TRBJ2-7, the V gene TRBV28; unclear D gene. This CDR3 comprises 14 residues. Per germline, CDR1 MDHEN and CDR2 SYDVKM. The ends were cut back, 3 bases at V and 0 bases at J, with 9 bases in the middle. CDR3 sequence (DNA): TGTGCCAGCAGTTTTAGGGCGTACTCCTACGAGCAGTACTTC. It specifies CASSFRAYSYEQYF.

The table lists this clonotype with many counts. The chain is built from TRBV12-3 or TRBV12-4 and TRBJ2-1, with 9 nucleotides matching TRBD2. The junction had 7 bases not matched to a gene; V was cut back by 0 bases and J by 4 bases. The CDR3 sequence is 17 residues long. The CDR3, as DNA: TGTGCCAGCAGTTTAGCATCGAGGACTAGCGTTTACAATGAGCAGTTCTTC. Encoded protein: CASSLASRTSVYNEQFF.

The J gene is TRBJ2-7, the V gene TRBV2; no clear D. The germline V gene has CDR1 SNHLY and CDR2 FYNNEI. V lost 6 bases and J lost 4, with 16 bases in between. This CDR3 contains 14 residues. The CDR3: CASSRTLWAYEQYF. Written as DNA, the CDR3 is TGTGCCAGCAGCCGTACACTTTGGGCTTACGAGCAGTACTTC.

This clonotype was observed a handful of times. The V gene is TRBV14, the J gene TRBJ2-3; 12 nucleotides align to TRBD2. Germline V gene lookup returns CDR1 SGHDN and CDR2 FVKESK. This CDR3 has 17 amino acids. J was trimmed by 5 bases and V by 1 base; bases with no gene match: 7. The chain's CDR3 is CASSQVASGRAEDTQYF. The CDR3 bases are TGTGCCAGCAGCCAAGTGGCTAGCGGGAGGGCCGAAGATACGCAGTATTTT.

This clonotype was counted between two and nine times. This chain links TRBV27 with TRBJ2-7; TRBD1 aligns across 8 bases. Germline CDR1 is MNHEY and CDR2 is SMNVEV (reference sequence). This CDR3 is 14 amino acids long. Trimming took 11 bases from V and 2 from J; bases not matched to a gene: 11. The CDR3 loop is CAARSGQGPYEQYF. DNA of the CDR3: TGTGCCGCTCGAAGCGGACAGGGCCCCTACGAGCAGTACTTC.

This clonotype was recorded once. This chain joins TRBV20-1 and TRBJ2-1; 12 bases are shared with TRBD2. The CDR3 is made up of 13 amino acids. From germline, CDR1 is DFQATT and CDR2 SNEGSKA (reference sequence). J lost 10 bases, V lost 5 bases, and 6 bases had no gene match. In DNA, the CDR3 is TGCAGTGCTGGACTAGCGGGGAGGCAAGAGCAGTTCTTC. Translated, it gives CSAGLAGRQEQFF.

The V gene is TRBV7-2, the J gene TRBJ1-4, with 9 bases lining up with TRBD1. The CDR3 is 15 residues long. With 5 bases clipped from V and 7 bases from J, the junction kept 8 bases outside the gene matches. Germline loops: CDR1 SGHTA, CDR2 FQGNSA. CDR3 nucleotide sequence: TGTGCCAGCAGCCTACCCGGGACAGGGTTTGAAAAACTGTTTTTT. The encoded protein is CASSLPGTGFEKLFF.